The T cell receptor beta chain under discussion was sequenced for a study of cytomegalovirus exposure and HLA in healthy donors. Study summary: Approximately 85 million unique TCRs from HLA-typed donors were held in an early data release. Findings and limits, study-wide: In vitro assays verified that three CMV-associated chains recognized CMV antigens specifically. When presence/absence was analysed, sequencing depth was taken to be roughly uniform across donors. Links to common viral pathogens appeared, in a later analysis, for several of the most significant clusters.

CDR3 length equals 15 residues. The V segment lost 0 bases and the J segment 3 bases; nucleotides outside the gene matches: 1. Germline CDR1 and CDR2: SGHRS and YFSETQ. Remarks on this clone: Its antigen is as yet unknown.

A multiplex PCR was run with 60 Vbeta primers and 13 Jbeta primers. TCRdb's table, derived via immunoSEQ multiplex PCR, lists solely in-frame clones and lacks some. In the table there are about 110,000 clones, less than 85% of which are singletons. This clonotype was obtained from a man aged 18 to 29 in good health and CMV-seronegative. Sequenced material: PBMCs. This chain connects TRBV5-1 to TRBJ2-7, with 12 bases identical to TRBD2. This CDR3 is CASSLALAGGYEQYF. CDR3 DNA sequence: TGCGCCAGCAGCTTGGCACTAGCGGGGGGCTACGAGCAGTACTTC.